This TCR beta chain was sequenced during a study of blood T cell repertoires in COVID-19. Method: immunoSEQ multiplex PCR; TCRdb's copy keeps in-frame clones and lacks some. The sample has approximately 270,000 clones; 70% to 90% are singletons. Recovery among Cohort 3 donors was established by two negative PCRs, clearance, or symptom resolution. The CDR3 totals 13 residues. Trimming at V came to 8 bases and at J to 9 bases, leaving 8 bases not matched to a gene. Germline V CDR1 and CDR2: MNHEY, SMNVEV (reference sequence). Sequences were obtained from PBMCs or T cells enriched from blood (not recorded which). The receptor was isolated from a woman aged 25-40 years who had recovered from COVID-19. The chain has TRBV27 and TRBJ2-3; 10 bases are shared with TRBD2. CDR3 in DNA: TGTGCCAGCGGTCTAGCGGGAGTAGGCACGCAGTATTTT. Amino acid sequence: CASGLAGVGTQYF.